One and the same sample provided the 17 T cell receptor beta chains below, sequenced in a study of shared clonotypes between healthy human individuals. Data came from immunoSEQ multiplex PCR; TCRdb stores just in-frame clones and leaves some out. The repertoire holds around 1.9 million clones, with roughly 95% as singletons. Terminally differentiated effector memory CD45RA+ cells were left out of the naive CD8 fraction, which was CD45RO-negative and positively selected for CCR7. Specimen: naive CD8+ T cells from PBMCs. These receptor sequences come from a man aged 18-30 years in good health. Some clones in this sample may be carry-over from other donors' samples.

The rearrangement joins TRBV4-1 to TRBJ2-3, with TRBD2 identical over 7 bases. Germline V gene sequence: CDR1 MGHRA, CDR2 YSYEKL. The CDR3 covers 15 residues. The trim removed 7 bases at V and 2 bases at J, leaving 9 bases unmatched. This chain's CDR3 is CASNLREALTDTQYF. The CDR3 bases are TGCGCCAGCAACCTACGGGAGGCCCTCACAGATACGCAGTATTTT.

There are a few counts of this clone. The DNA for the CDR3 is TGTGCCAGCAGCGTAGTGGCTCCTGGGGCCAACGTCCTGACTTTC. This sequence encodes CASSVVAPGANVLTF. This chain links TRBV9 with TRBJ2-6, with no clear D. Germline V gene data show CDR1 as SGDLS and CDR2 as YYNGEE. Trimming cost V 0 bases and J 2 bases, with 6 bases left between them. The CDR3 has 15 amino acids.

The chain employs TRBV4-3 and TRBJ2-5; 8 bases line up with TRBD2. Germline V gene data show CDR1 as LGHNA and CDR2 as YSLEER. J lost 2 bases, V lost 0 bases, and 8 bases had no gene match. CDR3 length equals 17 residues. CDR3 sequence: CASSQDTSGVIQETQYF. In nucleotides, the CDR3 is TGCGCCAGCAGCCAAGATACTAGCGGAGTTATACAAGAGACCCAGTACTTC.

V and J are TRBV7-9 and TRBJ2-7, with D tentatively TRBD2 (6 bases). This CDR3 has 16 residues. CDR1 and CDR2 from the germline V gene are SEHNR and FQNEAQ (reference sequence). The V gene lost 5 bases and the J gene lost 0 bases, with 17 bases spanning the gap. CDR3 amino acids: CASSAPGLTDSYEQYF. The DNA for the CDR3 is TGTGCCAGCAGCGCTCCGGGACTTACTGACTCCTACGAGCAGTACTTC.

V and J are TRBV7-9 and TRBJ2-7, with no clear D. The germline V gene encodes CDR1 SEHNR and CDR2 FQNEAQ (reference sequence). V lost 1 base and J 3 bases, leaving 16 bases between the germline ends. The CDR3 extends over 16 amino acids. In DNA form, the CDR3 reads TGTGCCAGCAGCTTAGTTTTAACGGGCCGACTCTACGAGCAGTACTTC. Its translation is CASSLVLTGRLYEQYF. Full variable domain (missing parts from reference TRBV7-9 and TRBJ2-7): DTGVSQNPRHKITKRGQNVTFRCDPISEHNRLYWYRQTLGQGPEFLTYFQNEAQLEKSRLLSDRFSAERPKGSFSTLEIQRTEQGDSAMYLCASSLVLTGRLYEQYFGPGTRLTVT.

The V call is TRBV11-2, the J call TRBJ1-1; no clear D. CDR1 and CDR2 (germline): SGHAT, FQNNGV. The CDR3 loop spans 16 amino acids. Trimming removed 5 bases from V and 1 base from J, with 17 bases in between. Here the CDR3 DNA reads TGTGCCAGCAGCCCCTCGGGGAGGGCCCCGAACACTGAAGCTTTCTTT. Translating gives CASSPSGRAPNTEAFF.

The chain has TRBV2 and TRBJ2-7, with 8 bases fitting TRBD2. This CDR3 is built from 15 residues. Germline V gene lookup returns CDR1 SNHLY and CDR2 FYNNEI. V dropped 1 base and J dropped 2; count of bases not matched to a gene: 4. The CDR3 nucleotides are TGTGCCAGCAGTGAAGGGGTTAGCGGGACCTACGAGCAGTACTTC. Translated: CASSEGVSGTYEQYF.

The chain recombines TRBV9 with TRBJ2-7, with D possibly called TRBD1 or TRBD2 (6 bases each). This CDR3 is built from 15 residues. Germline CDR1 SGDLS, CDR2 YYNGEE. The germline V and J ends were trimmed by 0 bases and 0 bases, with 10 bases remaining between them. The CDR3 region has the DNA TGTGCCAGCAGCGTAGGACAGGACTACTCCTACGAGCAGTACTTC. Its translation is CASSVGQDYSYEQYF.

The chain carries TRBV27 and TRBJ2-2, with a tentative D call TRBD1 (6 bases). The CDR3 extends over 14 amino acids. The germline V and J ends were trimmed by 5 bases and 3 bases, with 10 bases remaining between them. In germline, CDR1 is MNHEY, CDR2 SMNVEV (reference sequence). CDR3 residues: CASSQGRYTGELFF. The CDR3 DNA sequence: TGTGCCAGCAGTCAGGGGCGATACACCGGGGAGCTGTTTTTT.

With regard to this clone: The junction shows a germline mismatch at one end, possibly a read error. The V gene is TRBV27, the J gene TRBJ2-3; TRBD1 matches at 7 bases. The length of the CDR3 is 11 residues. Looked up from germline, CDR1 is MNHEY and CDR2 is SMNVEV (reference sequence). CDR3 sequence reads: CDRVPTDTQYF. The CDR3 DNA is TGCGACAGGGTCCCCACAGATACGCAGTATTTT.

The chain combines TRBV6-5 with TRBJ1-4; a weak D match, TRBD1 (6 bases). Germline assignment: CDR1 MNHEY and CDR2 SVGAGI. This CDR3 is built from 14 residues. V shed 2 bases and J shed 6 bases, with 10 bases lying between them. CDR3 in amino acids: CASSYRDNDEKLFF. CDR3 in DNA: TGTGCCAGCAGTTACCGGGACAATGATGAAAAACTGTTTTTT.

In this sample, this clone turned up once. The chain recombines TRBV5-6 with TRBJ2-1, with D hard to call. This CDR3 is 11 amino acids long. The V gene's germline CDR1 is SGHDT and CDR2 YYEEEE. Trimming removed 3 bases at V and 10 bases at J, with 8 bases between. The CDR3 coding sequence is TGTGCCAGCAGCTCACCCCGGGAGCAGTTCTTC. This translates into CASSSPREQFF.

The CDR3 sequence: CASSFARGNYEQYF. The CDR3 DNA is TGTGCCAGCAGCTTTGCCAGGGGAAACTACGAGCAGTACTTC. This chain uses TRBV7-9 with TRBJ2-7, with D possibly matching TRBD1 (6 bases). CDR3 length equals 14 residues. Germline CDR1 is SEHNR and CDR2 is FQNEAQ (reference sequence). Trimming took 3 bases from V and 3 from J, leaving 12 bases between them.

The chain combines TRBV5-1 with TRBJ1-6; maybe TRBD1 (5 bases). Germline CDR1 SGHRS, CDR2 YFSETQ. Trimming removed 0 bases at V and 7 bases at J, with 11 bases between. This CDR3 is 15 amino acids long. In nucleotides, the CDR3 is TGCGCCAGCAGCTTGGGGGATGGGGCCAATTCACCCCTCCACTTT. Protein product: CASSLGDGANSPLHF.

This chain joins TRBV9 and TRBJ2-7; TRBD2 might be the D (5 bases). Germline CDR1 is SGDLS and CDR2 is YYNGEE. CDR3 length: 17 amino acids. V lost 0 bases and J 12 bases, leaving 28 bases between the germline ends. CDR3 in amino acids: CASSVVEGGPVLSQPYF. Written as DNA, the CDR3 is TGTGCCAGCAGCGTAGTGGAAGGCGGGCCGGTCCTGTCTCAGCCGTACTTC.

The CDR3 DNA sequence: TGTGCCAGCAGGACCGGGACAGCCTCCTACGAGCAGTACTTC. This gives the protein CASRTGTASYEQYF. This chain connects TRBV28 to TRBJ2-7; TRBD1 aligns across 7 bases. V was clipped by 6 bases and J by 0 bases; unmatched bases: 5. Germline lookup yields CDR1 MDHEN and CDR2 SYDVKM. This CDR3 contains 14 residues.

Concerning this clone: Other nucleotide sequences in the sample specify the same CDR3. J is TRBJ1-1 and V is TRBV7-9, with 8 bases identical to TRBD1. This CDR3 has 14 amino acids. Trimming at V came to 2 bases and at J to 5 bases, leaving 4 bases not matched to a gene. Germline CDR1 SEHNR, CDR2 FQNEAQ (reference sequence). As DNA, the CDR3 is TGTGCCAGCAGCTTACGCGACAGGGGAACTGAAGCTTTCTTT. This gives the protein CASSLRDRGTEAFF.